The text below deals with one TCR beta chain. This record comes from a study of blood T cell repertoires in COVID-19. As for the study in general: Nucleic acid was either cDNA or gDNA, and it came from T cells, B-cell-depleted T cells, or PBMCs.

This CDR3 has 17 amino acids. Per germline, CDR1 LNHDA and CDR2 SQIVND (reference sequence). V lost 5 bases, J lost 12 bases, and 17 bases stayed unmatched. In the original analysis: Amplification with reference gene primers provided the estimates of nucleated cell counts. Profiled with immunoSEQ multiplex PCR; TCRdb holds only in-frame clones, not every one. D and trimming were read from the DNA, whereas the V and J calls and clone size are those reported in that table. Here the sample spans about 220,000 clones, roughly 88% being singletons. Sequencing was performed on peripheral blood. The clonotype comes from a man aged 25-45 years who had recovered from COVID-19. The chain carries TRBV19 and TRBJ1-6; 9 bases match TRBD1. CDR3 residues: CASSLTVGGTGLGPLHF. In DNA form, the CDR3 reads TGTGCCAGTAGTCTGACCGTTGGCGGGACAGGGTTAGGACCCCTCCACTTT.